This T cell receptor (beta chain) was sequenced in a study of shared clonotypes between healthy human individuals. Germline trimming cut 1 base from V and 6 bases from J; bases unmatched to any gene: 9. Germline V gives CDR1 SGHVS, CDR2 FNYEAQ. This CDR3 spans 15 amino acids. Assay execution proceeded at the deep level. Generated by immunoSEQ multiplex PCR, the TCRdb table keeps only in-frame clones and is missing some. The repertoire holds 760,000 or so clones, with roughly 96% as singletons. On this clone itself: What it binds is unknown.

CD45RO negativity and positive selection for CCR7 defined naive CD8 cells, a population that excluded terminally differentiated effector memory CD45RA+ cells. Study outcomes and limitations: Measured sharing among donors was expected to vary with sequencing depth. Few donors limited the genetic and exposure-history diversity represented. Compared with memory subsets, naive subsets generally had larger estimated richness.

The V and J genes are TRBV7-6 and TRBJ2-7; 7 bases are shared with TRBD1. Sequencing used naive CD8+ T cells sorted from blood. The source of this sequence is a man aged 25-45 years in good health. In nucleotides, the CDR3 is TGTGCCAGCAGCTTAGTTTTAGGGGGCATCGCCGAGCAGTACTTC. It codes for CASSLVLGGIAEQYF.